Below, 30 T cell receptor beta chains from the same sample are listed, as sequenced in a study of Tregs in tolerant kidney transplant recipients. TCRdb's copy holds only in-frame clones and misses some; the assay was immunoSEQ multiplex PCR. Its clone listing holds around 30,000 clones. Related graft donors supplied nonmyeloablative bone marrow transplants, and mixed chimerism was transient. The sequences come from CD4+ T cells from blood (PBMCs), collected 24 months after the transplant. The receptors stem from a human patient who received a combined kidney and bone marrow transplant. Some T cells may be graft donor cells.

With respect to this clone: The CDR3 end falls 3 residues outside the read, so it is completed with the germline J gene. The chain uses TRBV5-1 and TRBJ2-7, with TRBD1 matching 9 bases. The CDR3 runs to 15 residues. Per germline, CDR1 SGHRS and CDR2 YFSETQ. Trimming removed 4 bases from V and 0 bases from J; junction bases left unmatched: 5. The CDR3: CASSLGTGSSYEQYF. The sequenced part of the CDR3 DNA is TGCGCCAGCAGCCTCGGGACAGGGAGCTCCTACGAG. The full variable domain, its missing parts supplied by reference TRBV5-1 and TRBJ2-7, is KAGVTQTPRYLIKTRGQQVTLSCSPISGHRSVSWYQQTPGQGLQFLFEYFSETQRNKGNFPGRFSGRQFSNSRSEMNVSTLELGDSALYLCASSLGTGSSYEQYFGPGTRLTVT.

With regard to this clone: The CDR3 is cut off 3 residues early in the read; its end comes from the germline J gene. This rearrangement joins TRBV5-1 to TRBJ2-7; 7 bases are a match to TRBD2. The length of the CDR3 is 16 residues. After removal of 0 bases from V and 0 bases from J, the junction contained 6 bases not matched to a gene. CDR1 is SGHRS and CDR2 is YFSETQ in the germline V gene. CDR3: CASSLVVGGSSYEQYF. The covered CDR3 bases are TGCGCCAGCAGCTTGGTAGTGGGGGGGAGCTCCTACGAG. Combining the CDR3 with reference TRBV5-1 and TRBJ2-7 gives the whole variable domain KAGVTQTPRYLIKTRGQQVTLSCSPISGHRSVSWYQQTPGQGLQFLFEYFSETQRNKGNFPGRFSGRQFSNSRSEMNVSTLELGDSALYLCASSLVVGGSSYEQYFGPGTRLTVT.

A note on this clone: The read stops 3 residues short of the end of the CDR3; the missing end is completed from the germline J gene. This rearrangement joins TRBV19 to TRBJ2-7; 11 bases match TRBD1. Germline CDR1 and CDR2: LNHDA and SQIVND (reference sequence). V shed 3 bases and J 4 bases; nucleotides not matched to a gene: 5. The CDR3 is 15 residues long. The CDR3 reads CASSIQGQGVYEQYF. The sequenced CDR3 bases are TGTGCCAGTAGTATCCAGGGACAGGGGGTGTACGAG.

Note on this clone: From the germline J gene comes the end of the CDR3, since the read stops 3 residues before it. The rearrangement links TRBV2 to TRBJ2-5; D might be TRBD1 (6 bases). CDR1 and CDR2 from the germline V gene are SNHLY and FYNNEI. The CDR3 is made up of 12 amino acids. V was trimmed by 5 bases and J by 6 bases, leaving 10 bases between them. The part of the CDR3 DNA that was read is TGTGCCAGCAGTCACAGGGACCAGACC. Translating gives CASSHRDQT. The CDR3 as a whole reads CASSHRDQTQYF.

The CDR3 loop is CASRSGSKNEQYF. Partial CDR3 DNA: TGTGCCAGTAGGTCGGGGAGCAAGAACGAG. The rearrangement uses TRBV19 and TRBJ2-7, with D possibly being TRBD2 (5 bases). Sequencing ends 3 residues short of the CDR3 end; the germline J gene provides the rest. CDR1 is LNHDA and CDR2 is SQIVND in the germline V gene (reference sequence). Trimming removed 6 bases at V and 5 bases at J, with 14 bases between. The CDR3 is made up of 13 amino acids.

Remarks on this clone: The read stops 3 residues short of the end of the CDR3; the missing end is completed from the germline J gene. V usage is TRBV20-1 and J usage is TRBJ1-5; D gene unclear. Germline-derived CDR1 and CDR2 are DFQATT and SNEGSKA (reference sequence). The V gene lost 0 bases and the J gene lost 2 bases, with 14 bases spanning the gap. The CDR3 extends over 16 amino acids. The CDR3 sequence is CSARDLRAGGNQPQHF. CDR3 DNA, as far as it was read: TGCAGTGCTAGAGATCTTAGGGCCGGTGGCAATCAGCCC.

As to this clone: Read coverage stops 3 residues before the CDR3 terminus; the germline J gene supplies the remainder. The chain is built from TRBV24-1 and TRBJ1-5, with 7 bases that match TRBD1. This CDR3 comprises 14 residues. CDR1 and CDR2 (germline): KGHDR, SFDVKD. The V segment lost 4 bases and the J segment 2 bases; nucleotides outside the gene matches: 1. The part of the CDR3 DNA that was read is TGTGCCACCAGTGAGACAGGGCGCAATCAGCCC. Encoded protein: CATSETGRNQP. The CDR3 in its entirety is CATSETGRNQPQHF.

Turning to this clone: The read stops 3 residues short of the end of the CDR3; the missing end is completed from the germline J gene. The rearrangement joins TRBV24-1 to TRBJ2-3; D is uncertain. CDR3 size: 12 residues. Germline CDR1 and CDR2: KGHDR and SFDVKD. V shed 4 bases and J shed 5 bases, with 6 bases lying between them. The CDR3 DNA, read in part, is TGTGCCACCAGTGACCAGATAGATACG. This translates into CATSDQIDT. The complete CDR3 reads CATSDQIDTQYF.

A remark on this clone: The observed sequence ends 3 residues before the CDR3 terminus, with the missing tail filled in from the germline J gene. The V call is TRBV20-1, the J call TRBJ2-7, with 12 bases matching TRBD2. Trimming took 6 bases from V and 6 from J; bases not matched to a gene: 9. The V gene's germline CDR1 is DFQATT and CDR2 SNEGSKA (reference sequence). CDR3 length: 14 amino acids. CDR3 amino acids: CSADSTSGRGEQYF. The DNA read from the CDR3 is TGCAGTGCGGATTCGACTAGCGGGAGAGGCGAG.

Of note for this clone: The read gets to within 3 residues of the CDR3 end, and the germline J gene fills in the rest. This chain joins TRBV20-1 and TRBJ2-1; D is perhaps TRBD2 (7 bases). Deletions cut 5 bases from V and 3 bases from J, with 20 bases between. The CDR3 runs to 16 residues. CDR1 is DFQATT, CDR2 SNEGSKA, per germline (reference sequence). The part of the CDR3 DNA that was read is TGCAGTGCTGGCATGCTCGAGGGGGGGCACTACAATGAG. This sequence encodes CSAGMLEGGHYNE. The full CDR3 protein is CSAGMLEGGHYNEQFF.

As concerns this clone: The missing CDR3 end, 3 residues past where the read stops, is filled in from the germline J gene. The chain links TRBV13 to TRBJ1-6; D possibly corresponds to TRBD1 (5 bases). V gave up 2 bases and J gave up 7 bases, with 15 bases separating them. The CDR3 totals 16 residues. Germline CDR1 reads PRHDT; CDR2 reads FYEKMQ (reference sequence). Incomplete CDR3 DNA: TGTGCCAGCAGCTTATCGGGTTCCAGGGTAAATTCACCC. It translates to CASSLSGSRVNSP. The CDR3 as a whole reads CASSLSGSRVNSPLHF.

The sequenced CDR3 bases are TGCAGTGCTAGAGATCTGAGCGAGGGGACAGATACG. It encodes CSARDLSEGTDT. The entire CDR3 protein is CSARDLSEGTDTQYF. The chain recombines TRBV20-1 with TRBJ2-3, with D tentatively TRBD1 or TRBD2 (5 bases each). Sequencing ends 3 residues short of the CDR3 end; the germline J gene provides the rest. CDR3 length: 15 amino acids. CDR1 is DFQATT and CDR2 is SNEGSKA in the germline V gene (reference sequence). V lost 0 bases and J 3 bases, leaving 13 bases between the germline ends.

The sequenced part of the CDR3 DNA is TGTGCCAGTAGGGGACTAGCGGGAGTGGGGGGAGAGACC. It is translated as CASRGLAGVGGET. The CDR3, in full, reads CASRGLAGVGGETQYF. The rearrangement uses TRBV19 and TRBJ2-5; the match to TRBD2 covers 14 bases. The read gets to within 3 residues of the CDR3 end, and the germline J gene fills in the rest. V was pared by 6 bases and J by 4 bases, with 7 bases of the junction left unmatched. This CDR3 contains 16 residues. Germline-derived CDR1 and CDR2 are LNHDA and SQIVND (reference sequence).

A note on this clone: The sequence runs out 3 residues before the end of the CDR3; the remainder is reconstructed from the germline J gene. V is TRBV4-2 and J is TRBJ2-1; D is unresolved. Trimming took off 4 bases at V and 2 bases at J, with 12 bases between the two ends. CDR1 LGHNA and CDR2 YNFKEQ come from the germline V gene. The CDR3 is made up of 15 amino acids. The DNA read from the CDR3 is TGTGCCAGCAGCCCACTGACTGGAACCTACAATGAG. Protein sequence: CASSPLTGTYNE. In full, the CDR3 reads CASSPLTGTYNEQFF.

On this clone: The read comes to an end 3 residues before the CDR3 does, leaving the germline J gene to fill in the end. V is TRBV12-3 or TRBV12-4 and J is TRBJ1-1; 7 bases are a match to TRBD1. The CDR3 spans 13 residues. CDR3 sequence: CASSPDRARGAFF. Incomplete CDR3 DNA: TGTGCCAGCAGTCCCGACAGGGCCCGCGGT.

Concerning this clone: Read coverage stops 3 residues before the CDR3 terminus; the germline J gene supplies the remainder. This sequence joins TRBV7-9 and TRBJ1-1; possibly TRBD1 for D (6 bases). Germline lookup yields CDR1 SEHNR and CDR2 FQNEAQ (reference sequence). CDR3 length equals 12 residues. The CDR3 region is CASSRPQGGAFF. CDR3 DNA, as far as it was read: TGTGCCAGCAGCCGTCCACAGGGAGGA.

In regard to this clone: The read is 3 residues too short to cover the CDR3 end, so that end is filled in from the germline J gene. The chain couples TRBV30 to TRBJ1-1; tentative D call: TRBD1 (5 bases). Germline V gene lookup returns CDR1 GTSNPN and CDR2 SVGIG (reference sequence). V was clipped by 4 bases and J by 7 bases, with 10 bases between them. This CDR3 contains 11 residues. The CDR3 is CAWTQGGEAFF. The CDR3 bases that were read are TGTGCCTGGACCCAGGGCGGTGAA.

As for this clone: The read is 3 residues too short to cover the CDR3 end, so that end is filled in from the germline J gene. The chain carries TRBV20-1 and TRBJ2-7, with TRBD1 matching 7 bases. Germline V lookup: CDR1 DFQATT, CDR2 SNEGSKA (reference sequence). This CDR3 contains 13 residues. Losses at the gene ends were 3 bases for V and 3 bases for J; bases not matched to a gene: 5. CDR3 bases read: TGCAGTGCTAGCCTGGGACAGATCTACGAG. Its protein is CSASLGQIYE. The CDR3 as a whole reads CSASLGQIYEQYF.

For this clone: The missing CDR3 end, 3 residues past where the read stops, is filled in from the germline J gene. This rearrangement joins TRBV7-2 to TRBJ2-7, with 9 bases lining up with TRBD1. J lost 6 bases, V lost 5 bases, and 11 bases had no gene match. CDR3 size: 15 residues. Germline V lookup: CDR1 SGHTA, CDR2 FQGNSA. The sequenced CDR3 bases are TGTGCCAGCAGCCGTAGTGGGGGACAGGGCCTCGAG. As protein: CASSRSGGQGLE. The CDR3 reads in full as CASSRSGGQGLEQYF. The variable domain in full, completed from reference TRBV7-2 and TRBJ2-7, reads GAGVSQSPSNKVTEKGKDVELRCDPISGHTALYWYRQSLGQGLEFLIYFQGNSAPDKSGLPSDRFSAERTGGSVSTLTIQRTQQEDSAVYLCASSRSGGQGLEQYFGPGTRLTVT.

Worth noting for this clone: The read ends 3 residues before the CDR3 terminus; that terminus is restored from the germline J gene. The rearrangement links TRBV7-2 to TRBJ2-2; 8 nucleotides line up with TRBD1. CDR1 and CDR2 (germline): SGHTA, FQGNSA. This CDR3 comprises 15 residues. The V segment lost 1 base and the J segment 6 bases; nucleotides outside the gene matches: 4. The chain's CDR3 is CASSLGQGNPGELFF. CDR3 bases read: TGTGCCAGCAGCTTAGGACAGGGGAATCCCGGGGAG.

With respect to this clone: At one of its ends the junction is not consistent with the germline gene, which may arise from a read error. The read terminates 3 residues before the CDR3 end, so the remaining end is supplied by the germline J gene. The chain joins TRBV4-2 to TRBJ2-3; 7 bases align to TRBD1. Germline CDR1 LGHNA, CDR2 YNFKEQ. CDR3 length: 16 residues. The CDR3: CASSQGGQTSTDTQYF. Incomplete CDR3 DNA: TGCGCCAGCAGCCAAGGGGGACAGACTAGCACAGATACG.

About this clone: The observed sequence ends 3 residues before the CDR3 terminus, with the missing tail filled in from the germline J gene. This chain connects TRBV2 to TRBJ2-4; the match to TRBD2 covers 7 bases. Germline loops: CDR1 SNHLY, CDR2 FYNNEI. The CDR3 covers 14 residues. V gave up 1 base and J gave up 8 bases; unmatched junction bases: 5. The CDR3 sequence is CASSEVLGGDIQYF. The sequenced part of the CDR3 DNA is TGTGCCAGCAGTGAAGTTCTGGGGGGGGACATT.

About this clone: The CDR3 goes on 3 residues after the read ends, and that part is filled in from the germline J gene. The chain carries TRBV7-6 and TRBJ2-1, with a possible D match to TRBD1 (5 bases). V lost 5 bases and J lost 6, with 14 bases in between. Germline V gene data show CDR1 as SGHVS and CDR2 as FNYEAQ. This CDR3 region has 14 residues. The sequenced CDR3 bases are TGTGCCAGCAGCGTATTACAGGTTACCAATGAG. Its translation: CASSVLQVTNE. The entire CDR3 sequence reads CASSVLQVTNEQFF.

Comment on this clone: From the germline J gene comes the end of the CDR3, since the read stops 3 residues before it. J is TRBJ2-7 and V is TRBV7-3, with 9 bases fitting TRBD2. The germline gives CDR1 SGHTA, CDR2 FQGTGA. CDR3 size: 15 residues. Trimming cost V 1 base and J 5 bases; bases outside gene matches: 6. This chain's CDR3 is CASSLRAGGLDEQYF. Incomplete CDR3 DNA: TGTGCCAGCAGCTTAAGGGCGGGAGGGCTCGACGAG.

Comment on this clone: The CDR3 extends 3 residues past the end of the read, so its final part is completed from the germline J gene. The V gene is TRBV5-1, the J gene TRBJ2-7; TRBD2 matches at 9 bases. Germline CDR1 and CDR2: SGHRS and YFSETQ. The length of the CDR3 is 14 residues. J was trimmed by 4 bases and V by 4 bases; bases with no gene match: 6. The CDR3 here is CASSPIAGGYEQYF. The covered CDR3 bases are TGCGCCAGCAGCCCCATTGCGGGAGGGTACGAG.

Details on this clone: The CDR3 is cut off 3 residues early in the read; its end comes from the germline J gene. The V call is TRBV4-2, the J call TRBJ2-2; 9 bases fit TRBD2. The CDR3 is 17 residues long. Germline V gives CDR1 LGHNA, CDR2 YNFKEQ. Germline trimming cut 0 bases from V and 5 bases from J; bases unmatched to any gene: 7. The sequenced CDR3 bases are TGTGCCAGCAGCCAAGAGTTCCTAGCGGGACGGACCGGGGAG. It encodes CASSQEFLAGRTGE. The full CDR3 protein reads CASSQEFLAGRTGELFF.

Turning to this clone: The CDR3 is cut off 3 residues early in the read; its end comes from the germline J gene. This rearrangement joins TRBV18 to TRBJ1-3, with TRBD1 identical over 9 bases. The CDR3 sequence is 16 residues long. V gave up 0 bases and J gave up 4 bases; unmatched junction bases: 4. Germline-derived CDR1 and CDR2 are KGHSH and LQKENI. This chain's CDR3 is CASSPPSGTGGNTIYF. The covered CDR3 bases are TGTGCCAGCTCACCACCGTCCGGGACAGGGGGAAACACC. The whole variable domain, remainder taken from reference TRBV18 and TRBJ1-3, is NAGVMQNPRHLVRRRGQEARLRCSPMKGHSHVYWYRQLPEEGLKFMVYLQKENIIDESGMPKERFSAEFPKEGPSILRIQQVVRGDSAAYFCASSPPSGTGGNTIYFGEGSWLTVV.

Points on this clone: The CDR3 goes on 3 residues after the read ends, and that part is filled in from the germline J gene. The genes are TRBV2 and TRBJ1-5; TRBD1 matches 9 bases. The CDR3 loop spans 14 amino acids. Looked up from germline, CDR1 is SNHLY and CDR2 is FYNNEI. The trim removed 4 bases at V and 6 bases at J, leaving 4 bases unmatched. The CDR3 region is CASSVTGGLQPQHF. The sequenced part of the CDR3 DNA is TGTGCCAGCAGTGTAACAGGGGGCCTTCAGCCC.

Of note for this clone: The sequence runs out 3 residues before the end of the CDR3; the remainder is reconstructed from the germline J gene. J is TRBJ2-1 and V is TRBV19; 8 bases match TRBD2. Unmatched junction bases numbered 11, after V lost 6 bases and J lost 4 bases. Germline CDR1 reads LNHDA; CDR2 reads SQIVND (reference sequence). The CDR3 has 16 amino acids. The part of the CDR3 DNA that was read is TGTGCCAGTAGCCACATAGCGGGAATTACGTACAATGAG. Residues: CASSHIAGITYNE. In full, the CDR3 is CASSHIAGITYNEQFF.

A note on this clone: The sequenced fragment ends 3 residues before the CDR3 boundary, so the rest is inferred from the germline J gene. V gene TRBV20-1 combines with J gene TRBJ1-5, with D maybe TRBD1 (5 bases). Trimming left V 4 bases short and J 0 bases short, with 13 bases between. The CDR3 contains 15 residues. Germline V lookup: CDR1 DFQATT, CDR2 SNEGSKA (reference sequence). Here the CDR3 reads CSAKRQSYSNQPQHF. The sequenced part of the CDR3 DNA is TGCAGTGCTAAGAGACAGAGTTATAGCAATCAGCCC.